The 30 T cell receptor beta chains reported below all come from one sample, sequenced in a study of vaccination and CD4 T cells after COVID-19. The Oncomine TCR Beta short-read assay was what sequenced the DNA obtained from cultured CD4+ T cells. TCRdb itself ran the PCR reads through MiXCR, one entry per CDR3 protein. The sample carries about 20,000 distinct CDR3 sequences, 45% to 70% recorded once. Their specific antigens are unknown. Treatment defined: 10-day PBMC culture with coronavirus spike peptide pools or control peptides (ViraFEST assay). Sequencing input: CD4+ T cells from blood, cultured in vitro. Every receptor here comes from a human donor who had recovered from COVID-19.

The chain is built from TRBV7-9 and TRBJ1-1, with D perhaps matching TRBD1 (5 bases). Germline V lookup: CDR1 SEHNR, CDR2 FQNEAQ (reference sequence). Trimming removed 5 bases at V and 11 bases at J, with 18 bases between. This CDR3 has 13 amino acids. The CDR3 loop is CASSLSSQGEAFF. As DNA, the CDR3 is TGTGCCAGCAGCCTATCGAGCCAAGGGGAGGCTTTCTTT.

The rearrangement uses TRBV5-1 and TRBJ1-5; possible D gene TRBD1, 6 bases. Trimming cost V 5 bases and J 5 bases, with 11 bases left between them. The CDR3 extends over 13 amino acids. Germline V lookup: CDR1 SGHRS, CDR2 YFSETQ. The CDR3 DNA reads as TGCGCCAGCAGTCCAGGGGTCGATCAGCCCCAGCATTTT. Its protein is CASSPGVDQPQHF.

This clonotype was seen a few times. The chain uses TRBV7-3 and TRBJ1-5; D not resolved. Germline assignment: CDR1 SGHTA and CDR2 FQGTGA. This CDR3 contains 13 residues. V lost 6 bases and J 5 bases, leaving 11 bases between the germline ends. CDR3 sequence: CASSLGIDQPQHF. The DNA for the CDR3 is TGTGCCAGCAGTCTCGGAATCGATCAGCCCCAGCATTTT.

This chain joins TRBV19 and TRBJ1-5; TRBD1 might be the D (5 bases). This CDR3 region has 15 residues. The V end was cut by 6 bases, the J end by 0 bases, with 12 bases between. The germline V gene has CDR1 LNHDA and CDR2 SQIVND (reference sequence). For the CDR3, the DNA is TGTGCCAGTAGACAGACAGAAAATAGCAATCAGCCCCAGCATTTT. Protein: CASRQTENSNQPQHF.

This sequence joins TRBV7-9 and TRBJ2-7, with D perhaps assigned TRBD1 or TRBD2 (5 bases each). CDR1 and CDR2 from the germline V gene are SEHNR and FQNEAQ (reference sequence). V was clipped by 1 base and J by 6 bases, with 10 bases between them. The CDR3 spans 13 residues. CDR3 loop: CASSLDSGTEQYF. The DNA of the CDR3 is TGTGCCAGCAGCTTAGATTCGGGGACCGAGCAGTACTTC.

This clonotype came up a few times. The rearrangement joins TRBV29-1 to TRBJ1-5; D not certain. The CDR3 is 14 residues long. In germline, CDR1 is SQVTM, CDR2 ANQGSEA. Trimming pared 5 bases from V and 0 bases from J, leaving 11 bases between. CDR3 residues: CSVSLTDSNQPQHF. The CDR3 DNA is TGCAGCGTTAGTCTCACAGATAGCAATCAGCCCCAGCATTTT. Full variable domain (rest looked up from reference TRBV29-1 and TRBJ1-5): SAVISQKPSRDICQRGTSLTIQCQVDSQVTMMFWYRQQPGQSLTLIATANQGSEATYESGFVIDKFPISRPNLTFSTLTVSNMSPEDSSIYLCSVSLTDSNQPQHFGDGTRLSIL.

The chain recombines TRBV5-1 with TRBJ1-1; tentatively, D is TRBD1 (5 bases). Trimming cost V 2 bases and J 1 base, with 15 bases left between them. The CDR3 runs 16 residues. Germline loops: CDR1 SGHRS, CDR2 YFSETQ. The CDR3 DNA is TGCGCCAGCAGCTTTGTAGGCCTCGGGACGAACACTGAAGCTTTCTTT. Its protein product is CASSFVGLGTNTEAFF. The variable domain in full, with the rest retrieved from reference TRBV5-1 and TRBJ1-1, is KAGVTQTPRYLIKTRGQQVTLSCSPISGHRSVSWYQQTPGQGLQFLFEYFSETQRNKGNFPGRFSGRQFSNSRSEMNVSTLELGDSALYLCASSFVGLGTNTEAFFGQGTRLTVV.

The V gene is TRBV7-2, the J gene TRBJ1-5, with 7 bases fitting TRBD1. Germline CDR1 reads SGHTA; CDR2 reads FQGNSA. J gave up 5 bases and V 5 bases, and 3 bases lay outside the gene matches. The CDR3 has 13 amino acids. CDR3 protein: CASSSQGDQPQHF. For the CDR3, the DNA is TGTGCCAGCAGCAGCCAGGGGGATCAGCCCCAGCATTTT. The full variable domain, with the rest looked up from reference TRBV7-2 and TRBJ1-5, is GAGVSQSPSNKVTEKGKDVELRCDPISGHTALYWYRQSLGQGLEFLIYFQGNSAPDKSGLPSDRFSAERTGGSVSTLTIQRTQQEDSAVYLCASSSQGDQPQHFGDGTRLSIL.

V and J are TRBV6-1 and TRBJ2-7; D possibly matches TRBD1 or TRBD2 (5 bases each). CDR1 and CDR2 (germline): MNHNS, SASEGT. V was clipped by 8 bases and J by 2 bases, with 19 bases between them. The CDR3 runs 15 residues. The CDR3 region is CASRTGGPPPYEQYF. DNA of the CDR3: TGTGCCAGCCGGACTGGGGGACCACCCCCCTACGAGCAGTACTTC.

The genes are TRBV24-1 and TRBJ2-2; D is ambiguous. Trimming removed 2 bases at V and 6 bases at J, with 15 bases between. The CDR3 loop spans 16 amino acids. Germline V gene lookup returns CDR1 KGHDR and CDR2 SFDVKD. The CDR3 coding sequence is TGTGCCACCAGTGATTCGGCCGCAGGCGTACCCGGGGAGCTGTTTTTT. It is translated as CATSDSAAGVPGELFF.

V gene TRBV19 combines with J gene TRBJ1-5; 9 positions agree with TRBD1. The ends lost 6 bases at V and 2 bases at J; junction bases unmatched: 8. Germline lookup yields CDR1 LNHDA and CDR2 SQIVND (reference sequence). This CDR3 is built from 16 residues. The DNA for the CDR3 is TGTGCCAGTAGAGTATGGAGACAGGGGGGCAATCAGCCCCAGCATTTT. It specifies CASRVWRQGGNQPQHF. Filled out from reference TRBV19 and TRBJ1-5, the complete variable domain reads DGGITQSPKYLFRKEGQNVTLSCEQNLNHDAMYWYRQDPGQGLRLIYYSQIVNDFQKGDIAEGYSVSREKKESFPLTVTSAQKNPTAFYLCASRVWRQGGNQPQHFGDGTRLSIL.

The rearrangement uses TRBV18 and TRBJ1-2; perhaps TRBD1 as D (6 bases). The CDR3 is 13 residues long. The V end was cut by 4 bases, the J end by 3 bases, with 9 bases between. Per the germline V gene, CDR1 is KGHSH and CDR2 is LQKENI. CDR3 amino acids: CASSLDSYYGYTF. CDR3 sequence (DNA): TGTGCCAGCTCACTGGACAGTTACTATGGCTACACCTTC.

This clonotype was counted a few times. The CDR3 loop reads CASSSSLAGGGGYTF. Written as DNA, the CDR3 is TGTGCCAGCAGCTCATCCTTAGCAGGAGGGGGGGGCTACACCTTC. The chain couples TRBV11-2 to TRBJ1-2; weak D call: TRBD1 (6 bases). Germline-derived CDR1 and CDR2 are SGHAT and FQNNGV. The length of the CDR3 is 15 residues. Trimming shortened V by 4 bases and J by 8 bases, and 20 bases separated the two germline ends.

This chain uses TRBV6-1 with TRBJ1-5, with D hard to call. With 5 bases removed from V and 6 bases from J, the gap between germline ends came to 14 bases. This CDR3 contains 14 residues. Germline lookup yields CDR1 MNHNS and CDR2 SASEGT. The CDR3 spells CASSTGGSSQPQHF. The CDR3 DNA reads TGTGCCAGCAGTACGGGAGGCTCCAGTCAGCCCCAGCATTTT.

The CDR3 nucleotides read TGTGCCAGCAGCTCGAGACTAGCGGGGGTCCTGGGTGAGCAGTTCTTC. Translating it yields CASSSRLAGVLGEQFF. The genes are TRBV7-2 and TRBJ2-1; TRBD2 matches 12 bases. Per the germline V gene, CDR1 is SGHTA and CDR2 is FQGNSA. The junction had 10 bases not matched to a gene; V was cut back by 4 bases and J by 9 bases. The CDR3 extends over 16 amino acids.

The chain recombines TRBV7-8 with TRBJ1-5, with TRBD1 matching 9 bases. Germline lookup yields CDR1 SGHVS and CDR2 FQNEAQ. J gave up 3 bases and V 7 bases, and 10 bases lay outside the gene matches. The CDR3 extends over 16 amino acids. CDR3 in DNA: TGTGCCAGCACTCCGGGACAGGGATTCCCCAATCAGCCCCAGCATTTT. Its protein product is CASTPGQGFPNQPQHF.

This clonotype was detected only a few times. This chain joins TRBV11-2 and TRBJ1-1, with D possibly being TRBD1 (5 bases). The length of the CDR3 is 14 residues. Germline CDR1 is SGHAT and CDR2 is FQNNGV. V dropped 1 base and J dropped 4 bases, with 10 bases sitting between them. DNA for the CDR3: TGTGCCAGCAGCTTAGCGGCAGGGTCCACTGAAGCTTTCTTT. The encoded protein is CASSLAAGSTEAFF.

This rearrangement joins TRBV7-9 to TRBJ1-1, with 7 bases fitting TRBD1. Germline lookup yields CDR1 SEHNR and CDR2 FQNEAQ (reference sequence). This CDR3 has 13 amino acids. The V and J ends lost 8 bases and 4 bases, in that order; junction bases with no gene match: 7. The CDR3 sequence: CASQGGWGTEAFF. CDR3 coding DNA: TGTGCCAGCCAAGGGGGCTGGGGCACTGAAGCTTTCTTT. Based on the CDR3 plus reference TRBV7-9 and TRBJ1-1, the full variable domain is DTGVSQNPRHKITKRGQNVTFRCDPISEHNRLYWYRQTLGQGPEFLTYFQNEAQLEKSRLLSDRFSAERPKGSFSTLEIQRTEQGDSAMYLCASQGGWGTEAFFGQGTRLTVV.

This clonotype appeared a single time. The rearrangement joins TRBV19 to TRBJ2-1, with TRBD2 identical over 8 bases. V lost 0 bases, J lost 7 bases, and 8 bases stayed unmatched. There are 16 residues in the CDR3. The V gene's germline CDR1 is LNHDA and CDR2 SQIVND (reference sequence). As DNA, the CDR3 is TGTGCCAGTAGTATAGATCTAAGCGGGAGTGTGAATGAGCAGTTCTTC. As protein: CASSIDLSGSVNEQFF. The whole variable domain, remainder taken from reference TRBV19 and TRBJ2-1, is DGGITQSPKYLFRKEGQNVTLSCEQNLNHDAMYWYRQDPGQGLRLIYYSQIVNDFQKGDIAEGYSVSREKKESFPLTVTSAQKNPTAFYLCASSIDLSGSVNEQFFGPGTRLTVL.

The chain joins TRBV7-3 to TRBJ1-1; no clear D. Trimming cost V 1 base and J 2 bases, with 11 bases left between them. The CDR3 length is 15 residues. Germline V CDR1 and CDR2: SGHTA, FQGTGA. CDR3 sequence reads: CASSLRFGSNTEAFF. Here the CDR3 DNA reads TGTGCCAGCAGCTTAAGGTTCGGAAGCAACACTGAAGCTTTCTTT. The full variable domain, completed using reference TRBV7-3 and TRBJ1-1, is GAGVSQTPSNKVTEKGKYVELRCDPISGHTALYWYRQSLGQGPEFLIYFQGTGAADDSGLPNDRFFAVRPEGSVSTLKIQRTERGDSAVYLCASSLRFGSNTEAFFGQGTRLTVV.

The V and J genes are TRBV30 and TRBJ1-1; D is undetermined. V lost 3 bases and J lost 1, with 12 bases in between. CDR3 length: 14 residues. In germline, CDR1 is GTSNPN, CDR2 SVGIG (reference sequence). The CDR3 nucleotides read TGTGCCTGGAGAAATCTCCCTGGGAACACTGAAGCTTTCTTT. The encoded protein is CAWRNLPGNTEAFF.

The rearrangement joins TRBV6-1 to TRBJ1-1, with a tentative D call TRBD1 (5 bases). CDR1 and CDR2 (germline): MNHNS, SASEGT. Trimming left V 6 bases short and J 6 bases short, with 14 bases between. The CDR3 is made up of 13 amino acids. The CDR3, as DNA: TGTGCCAGCAGACAGGCTTCTTTCTCTGAAGCTTTCTTT. This codes for CASRQASFSEAFF.

This clonotype is classed as hyperexpanded. The chain has TRBV10-3 and TRBJ1-1, with D uncertain. The V and J ends lost 7 bases and 6 bases respectively, with 18 bases between them. The CDR3 is 14 residues long. Germline V lookup: CDR1 ENHRY, CDR2 SYGVKD. The chain's CDR3 is CAIKPGNREAEAFF. The DNA for the CDR3 is TGTGCCATCAAGCCCGGGAACCGAGAGGCTGAAGCTTTCTTT.

The V gene is TRBV19, the J gene TRBJ1-5; 7 bases agree with TRBD1. V dropped 4 bases and J dropped 0; count of bases not matched to a gene: 9. CDR3 length: 17 residues. The germline V gene has CDR1 LNHDA and CDR2 SQIVND (reference sequence). In nucleotides, the CDR3 is TGTGCCAGTAGTACTCGAAGGACAGGTTATAGCAATCAGCCCCAGCATTTT. This translates into CASSTRRTGYSNQPQHF. The whole variable domain, filled in from reference TRBV19 and TRBJ1-5, reads DGGITQSPKYLFRKEGQNVTLSCEQNLNHDAMYWYRQDPGQGLRLIYYSQIVNDFQKGDIAEGYSVSREKKESFPLTVTSAQKNPTAFYLCASSTRRTGYSNQPQHFGDGTRLSIL.

The table lists this clonotype with a few counts. The CDR3 spells CASSIRKAGGNQPQHF. CDR3 nucleotides: TGTGCCAGTAGTATACGGAAGGCGGGGGGCAATCAGCCCCAGCATTTT. The chain is built from TRBV19 and TRBJ1-5; tentative D call: TRBD1 (5 bases). CDR3 length: 16 amino acids. V was pared by 2 bases and J by 2 bases, with 13 bases between. Germline CDR1 reads LNHDA; CDR2 reads SQIVND (reference sequence).

The chain links TRBV19 to TRBJ2-2; 10 bases are a match to TRBD1. There are 15 residues in the CDR3. Germline V lookup: CDR1 LNHDA, CDR2 SQIVND (reference sequence). J lost 4 bases, V lost 9 bases, and 8 bases had no gene match. In DNA, the CDR3 is TGTGCCAGCACCCGGGACAGGGGCGGCACCGGGGAGCTGTTTTTT. Protein: CASTRDRGGTGELFF.

The CDR3 protein is CASGFWGRGTEAFF. The CDR3 nucleotides are TGTGCCAGCGGATTTTGGGGGCGCGGAACTGAAGCTTTCTTT. This chain links TRBV19 with TRBJ1-1, with D perhaps TRBD1 (6 bases). Trimming stripped 9 bases from V and 5 bases from J, with 19 bases between. CDR3 size: 14 residues. Per the germline V gene, CDR1 is LNHDA and CDR2 is SQIVND (reference sequence).

By share, this clonotype counts as medium-sized. The genes are TRBV7-2 and TRBJ2-3, with a weak D call TRBD1 (5 bases). This CDR3 has 16 residues. V was trimmed by 5 bases and J by 6 bases, leaving 21 bases between them. CDR1 is SGHTA, CDR2 FQGNSA, per germline. The CDR3 DNA sequence: TGTGCCAGCAGCCCTTGGGGCAGCACAATCCTCGATACGCAGTATTTT. Its translation is CASSPWGSTILDTQYF. The full variable domain, rest sourced from reference TRBV7-2 and TRBJ2-3, is GAGVSQSPSNKVTEKGKDVELRCDPISGHTALYWYRQSLGQGLEFLIYFQGNSAPDKSGLPSDRFSAERTGGSVSTLTIQRTQQEDSAVYLCASSPWGSTILDTQYFGPGTRLTVL.

The rearrangement uses TRBV14 and TRBJ1-2; 7 nucleotides agree with TRBD1. CDR1 and CDR2 from the germline V gene are SGHDN and FVKESK. This CDR3 is built from 14 residues. V gave up 1 base and J gave up 4 bases; unmatched junction bases: 3. The CDR3 loop reads CASSQVGTVYGYTF. CDR3 nucleotides: TGTGCCAGCAGCCAAGTCGGGACAGTCTATGGCTACACCTTC.

This clonotype was detected only a few times. V and J are TRBV20-1 and TRBJ2-6, with unresolved D. From germline, CDR1 is DFQATT and CDR2 SNEGSKA (reference sequence). V was cut by 6 bases and J by 4 bases, with 16 bases left in between. CDR3 length equals 15 residues. The CDR3 nucleotides are TGCAGTGCCCAGCAGACGGGCACCGGGGCCAACGTCCTGACTTTC. It encodes CSAQQTGTGANVLTF.